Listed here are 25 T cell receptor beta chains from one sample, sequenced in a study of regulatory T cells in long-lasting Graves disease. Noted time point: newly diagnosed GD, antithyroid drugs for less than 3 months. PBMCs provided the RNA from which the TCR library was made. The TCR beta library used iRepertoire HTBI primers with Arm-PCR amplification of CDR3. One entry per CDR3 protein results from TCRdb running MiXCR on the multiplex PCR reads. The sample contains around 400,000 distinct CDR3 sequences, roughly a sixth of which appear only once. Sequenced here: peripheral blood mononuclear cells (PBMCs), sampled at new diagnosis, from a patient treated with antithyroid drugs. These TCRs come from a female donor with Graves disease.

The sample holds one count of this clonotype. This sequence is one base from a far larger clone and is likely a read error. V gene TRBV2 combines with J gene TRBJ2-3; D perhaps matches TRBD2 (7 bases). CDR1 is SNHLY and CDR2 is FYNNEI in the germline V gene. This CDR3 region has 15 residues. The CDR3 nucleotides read TGTGCCGGCAGCCTCGAGGGGGGGAGACTGTTTACGCAGTATTTT. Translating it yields CAGSLEGGRLFTQYF. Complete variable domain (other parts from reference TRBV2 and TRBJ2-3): EPEVTQTPSHQVTQMGQEVILRCVPISNHLYFYWYRQILGQKVEFLVSFYNNEISEKSEIFDDQFSVERPDGSNFTLKIRSTKLEDSAMYFCAGSLEGGRLFTQYFGPGTRLTVL.

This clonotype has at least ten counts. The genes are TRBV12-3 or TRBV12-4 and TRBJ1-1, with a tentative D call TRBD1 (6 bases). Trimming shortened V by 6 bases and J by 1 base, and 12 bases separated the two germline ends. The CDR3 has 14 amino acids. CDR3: CASRLTTGNTEAFF. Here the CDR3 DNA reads TGTGCCAGCAGACTAACGACAGGGAACACTGAAGCTTTCTTT.

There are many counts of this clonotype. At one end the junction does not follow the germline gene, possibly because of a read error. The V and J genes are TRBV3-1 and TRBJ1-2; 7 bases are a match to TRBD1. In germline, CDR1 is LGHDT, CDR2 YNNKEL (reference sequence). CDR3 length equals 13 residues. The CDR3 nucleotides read TGTGCCAACAGCCACAGGGGCGGGATGGACTACACCTTC. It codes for CANSHRGGMDYTF.

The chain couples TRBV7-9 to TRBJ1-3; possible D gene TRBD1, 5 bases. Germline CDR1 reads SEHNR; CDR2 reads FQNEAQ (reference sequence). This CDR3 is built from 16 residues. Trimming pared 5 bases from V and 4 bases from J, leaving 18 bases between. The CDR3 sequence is CASSPDSVFRGNTIYF. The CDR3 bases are TGTGCCAGCAGCCCCGACAGCGTTTTTCGGGGAAACACCATATATTTT.

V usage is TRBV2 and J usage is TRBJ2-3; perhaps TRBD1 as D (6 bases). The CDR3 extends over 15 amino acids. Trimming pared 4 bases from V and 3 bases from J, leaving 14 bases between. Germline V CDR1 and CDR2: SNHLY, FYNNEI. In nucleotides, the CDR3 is TGTGCCAGCAGTGTCCTGGCAGGGGCGACAGATACGCAGTATTTT. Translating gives CASSVLAGATDTQYF.

The CDR3, as DNA: TGTGCCAGCAGTTACGCGGGGCCGCAAGAGACCCAGTACTTC. Protein: CASSYAGPQETQYF. The V gene is TRBV6-5, the J gene TRBJ2-5; a weak D match, TRBD2 (6 bases). V lost 2 bases, J lost 2 bases, and 9 bases lay in between. CDR1 is MNHEY, CDR2 SVGAGI, per germline. CDR3 length: 14 amino acids.

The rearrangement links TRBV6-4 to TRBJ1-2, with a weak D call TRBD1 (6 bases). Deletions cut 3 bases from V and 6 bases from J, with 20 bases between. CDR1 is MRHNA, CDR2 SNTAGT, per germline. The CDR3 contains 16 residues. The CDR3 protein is CASSEFRVGDTNGYTF. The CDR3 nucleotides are TGTGCCAGCAGTGAGTTTAGGGTCGGGGACACAAATGGCTACACCTTC.

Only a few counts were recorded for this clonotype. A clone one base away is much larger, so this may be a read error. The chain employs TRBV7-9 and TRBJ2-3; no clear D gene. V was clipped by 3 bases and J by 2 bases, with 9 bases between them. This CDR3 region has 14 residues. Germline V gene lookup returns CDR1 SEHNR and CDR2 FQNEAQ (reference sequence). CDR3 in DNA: TGTGCCAGCAGCTTTCCGCAGACCACAGATACGCAGTATTTT. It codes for CASSFPQTTDTQYF. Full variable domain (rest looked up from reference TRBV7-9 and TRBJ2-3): DTGVSQNPRHKITKRGQNVTFRCDPISEHNRLYWYRQTLGQGPEFLTYFQNEAQLEKSRLLSDRFSAERPKGSFSTLEIQRTEQGDSAMYLCASSFPQTTDTQYFGPGTRLTVL.

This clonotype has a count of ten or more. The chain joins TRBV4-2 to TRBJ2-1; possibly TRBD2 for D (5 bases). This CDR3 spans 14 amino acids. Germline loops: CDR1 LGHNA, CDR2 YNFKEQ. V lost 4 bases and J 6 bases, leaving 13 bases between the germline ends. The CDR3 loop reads CASSPHTAGNEQFF. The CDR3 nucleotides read TGTGCCAGCAGCCCACACACGGCGGGCAATGAGCAGTTCTTC.

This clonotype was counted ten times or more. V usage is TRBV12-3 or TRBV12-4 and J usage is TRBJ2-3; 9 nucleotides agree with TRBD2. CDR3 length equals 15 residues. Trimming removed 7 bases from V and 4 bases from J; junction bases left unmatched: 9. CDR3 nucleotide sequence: TGTGCCAGCATTGGCGCGGGGGGGCCTTCAGATACGCAGTATTTT. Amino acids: CASIGAGGPSDTQYF.

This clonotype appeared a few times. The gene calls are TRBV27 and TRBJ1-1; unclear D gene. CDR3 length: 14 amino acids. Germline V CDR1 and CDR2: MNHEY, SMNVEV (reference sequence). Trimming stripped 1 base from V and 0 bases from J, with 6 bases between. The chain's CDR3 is CASSLYGLNTEAFF. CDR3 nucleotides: TGTGCCAGCAGTTTATACGGACTGAACACTGAAGCTTTCTTT.

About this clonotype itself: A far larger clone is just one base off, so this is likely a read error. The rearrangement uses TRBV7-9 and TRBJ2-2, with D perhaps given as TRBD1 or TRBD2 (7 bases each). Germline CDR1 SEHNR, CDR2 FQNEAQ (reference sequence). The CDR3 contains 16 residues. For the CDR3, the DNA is TGTGCCAGCAGCCCCAGGTCAGGGGGACTCGGCGGGGGGCTGTTTTTT. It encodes CASSPRSGGLGGGLFF.

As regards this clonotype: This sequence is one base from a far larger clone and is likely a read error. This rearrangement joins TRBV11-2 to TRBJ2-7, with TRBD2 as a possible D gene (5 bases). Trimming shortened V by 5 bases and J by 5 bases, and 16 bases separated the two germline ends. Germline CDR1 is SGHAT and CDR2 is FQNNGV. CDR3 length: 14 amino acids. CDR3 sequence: CASSGPVGRNEQYF. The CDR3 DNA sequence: TGTGCCAGCAGCGGACCCGTAGGGAGAAACGAGCAGTACTTC.

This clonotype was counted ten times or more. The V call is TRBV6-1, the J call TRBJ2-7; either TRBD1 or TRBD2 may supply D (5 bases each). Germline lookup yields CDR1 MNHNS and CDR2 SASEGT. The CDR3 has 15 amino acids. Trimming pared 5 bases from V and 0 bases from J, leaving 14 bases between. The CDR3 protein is CASSPPGHSSYEQYF. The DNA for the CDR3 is TGTGCCAGCAGTCCGCCGGGGCACAGCTCCTACGAGCAGTACTTC.

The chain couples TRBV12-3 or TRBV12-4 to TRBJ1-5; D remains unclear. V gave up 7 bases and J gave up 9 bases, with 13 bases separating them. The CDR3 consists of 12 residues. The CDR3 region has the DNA TGTGCCAGCACCACCCTGGGTCGGCCCCAGCATTTT. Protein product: CASTTLGRPQHF.

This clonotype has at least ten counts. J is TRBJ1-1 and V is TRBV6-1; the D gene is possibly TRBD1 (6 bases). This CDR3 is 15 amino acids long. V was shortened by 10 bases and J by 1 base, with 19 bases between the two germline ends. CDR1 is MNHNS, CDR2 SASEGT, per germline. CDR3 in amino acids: CATYPHTTGNTEAFF. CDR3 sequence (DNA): TGTGCCACCTACCCACACACGACAGGGAACACTGAAGCTTTCTTT.

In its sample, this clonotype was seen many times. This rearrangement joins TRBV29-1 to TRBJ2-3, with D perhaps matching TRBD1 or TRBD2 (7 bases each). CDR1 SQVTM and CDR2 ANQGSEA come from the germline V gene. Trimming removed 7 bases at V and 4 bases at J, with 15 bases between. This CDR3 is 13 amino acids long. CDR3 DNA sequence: TGCAGCGCCGCCAGGGGGGGCGCAGATACGCAGTATTTT. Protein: CSAARGGADTQYF.

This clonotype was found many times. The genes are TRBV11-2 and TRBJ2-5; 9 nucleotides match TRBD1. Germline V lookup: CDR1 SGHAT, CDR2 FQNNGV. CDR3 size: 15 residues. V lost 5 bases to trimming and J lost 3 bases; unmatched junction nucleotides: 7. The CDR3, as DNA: TGTGCCAGCAGCCCCTGGGGACAGGGTGAAGAGACCCAGTACTTC. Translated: CASSPWGQGEETQYF. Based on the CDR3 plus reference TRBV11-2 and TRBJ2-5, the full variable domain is EAGVAQSPRYKIIEKRQSVAFWCNPISGHATLYWYQQILGQGPKLLIQFQNNGVVDDSQLPKDRFSAERLKGVDSTLKIQPAKLEDSAVYLCASSPWGQGEETQYFGPGTRLLVL.

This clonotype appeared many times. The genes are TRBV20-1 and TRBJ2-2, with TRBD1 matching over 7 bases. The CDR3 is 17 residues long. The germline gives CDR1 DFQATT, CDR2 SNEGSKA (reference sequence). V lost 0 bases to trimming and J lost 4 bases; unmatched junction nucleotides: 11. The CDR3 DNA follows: TGCAGTGCTAGAGATCGAAACAGGGGAATGGGCACCGGGGAGCTGTTTTTT. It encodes CSARDRNRGMGTGELFF.

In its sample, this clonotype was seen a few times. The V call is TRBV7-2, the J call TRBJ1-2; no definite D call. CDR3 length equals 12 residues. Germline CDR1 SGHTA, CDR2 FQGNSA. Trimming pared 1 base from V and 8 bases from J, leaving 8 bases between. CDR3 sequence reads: CASSLVLVGYTF. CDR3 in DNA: TGTGCCAGCAGCTTAGTTTTGGTGGGCTACACCTTC.

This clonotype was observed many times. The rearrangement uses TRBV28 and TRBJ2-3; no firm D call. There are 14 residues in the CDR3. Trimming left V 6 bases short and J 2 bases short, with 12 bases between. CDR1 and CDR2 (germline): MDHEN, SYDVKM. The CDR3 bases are TGTGCCAGCAGGCTTAGACCTTTCACAGATACGCAGTATTTT. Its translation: CASRLRPFTDTQYF.

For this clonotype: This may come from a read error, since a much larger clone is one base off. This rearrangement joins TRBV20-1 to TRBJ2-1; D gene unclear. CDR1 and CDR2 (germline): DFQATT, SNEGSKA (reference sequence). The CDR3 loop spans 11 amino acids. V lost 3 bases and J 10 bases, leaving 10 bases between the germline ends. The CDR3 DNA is TGCAGTGCTAGTGCATTGTCCGAGCAGTTCTTC. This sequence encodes CSASALSEQFF.

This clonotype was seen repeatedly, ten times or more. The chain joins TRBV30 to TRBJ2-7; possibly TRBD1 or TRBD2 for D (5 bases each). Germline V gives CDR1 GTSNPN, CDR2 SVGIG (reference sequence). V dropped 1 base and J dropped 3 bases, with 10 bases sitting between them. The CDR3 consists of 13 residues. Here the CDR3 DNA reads TGTGCCTGGAGTGGTGGGGGAATCTACGAGCAGTACTTC. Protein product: CAWSGGGIYEQYF.

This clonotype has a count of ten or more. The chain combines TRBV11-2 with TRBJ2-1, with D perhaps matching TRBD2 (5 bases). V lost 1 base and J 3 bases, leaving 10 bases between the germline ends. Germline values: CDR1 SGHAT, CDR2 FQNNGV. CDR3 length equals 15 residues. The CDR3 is CASSLGRGNYNEQFF. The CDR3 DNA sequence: TGTGCCAGCAGCTTAGGCCGAGGGAACTACAATGAGCAGTTCTTC.

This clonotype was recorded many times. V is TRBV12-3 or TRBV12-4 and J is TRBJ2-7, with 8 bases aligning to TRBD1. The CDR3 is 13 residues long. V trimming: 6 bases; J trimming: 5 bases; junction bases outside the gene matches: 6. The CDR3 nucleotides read TGTGCCAGCAGAACAGGGGGGATGAACGAGCAGTACTTC. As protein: CASRTGGMNEQYF.